The next 12 T cell receptor beta chains were all read from a single sample in a study of cytomegalovirus exposure and HLA in healthy donors. The PCR employed 60 Vbeta primers together with 13 Jbeta primers. Profiling relied on immunoSEQ multiplex PCR, and the TCRdb table lists in-frame clones only, not all of them. The table shows 100,000 to 150,000 clones, with around 70% occurring only once. Source material: PBMCs. The receptors come from a male donor in good health and CMV-seronegative.

This clone was seen more than once but under ten times. The V gene is TRBV5-4, the J gene TRBJ2-7, with D perhaps matching TRBD1 (5 bases). With 4 bases removed from V and 0 bases from J, the gap between germline ends came to 14 bases. This CDR3 comprises 15 residues. The germline V gene encodes CDR1 SGHNT and CDR2 YYREEE (reference sequence). The CDR3 region is CASSPRGKGSYEQYF. The CDR3 DNA reads TGTGCCAGCAGCCCTAGGGGAAAGGGCTCCTACGAGCAGTACTTC.

The J gene is TRBJ2-7, the V gene TRBV4-1; 8 nucleotides align to TRBD1. The V gene end was trimmed by 5 bases and the J gene end by 3 bases; junction bases not matched to a gene: 12. Germline V gives CDR1 MGHRA, CDR2 YSYEKL. The CDR3 runs 16 residues. The CDR3 protein is CASSSPLGQGDYEQYF. The CDR3 DNA reads TGCGCCAGCAGCTCACCTCTTGGACAGGGAGACTACGAGCAGTACTTC.

This chain joins TRBV12-5 and TRBJ2-1; a possible D gene is TRBD2 (5 bases). V was trimmed by 0 bases and J by 11 bases, leaving 17 bases between them. Looked up from germline, CDR1 is LGHNT and CDR2 is FRNRAP. The CDR3 totals 15 residues. CDR3 region: CASGLVLNPAGQQFF. For the CDR3, the DNA is TGTGCTAGTGGTTTGGTACTAAACCCGGCGGGTCAGCAGTTCTTC.

The V gene is TRBV5-1, the J gene TRBJ1-2; D gene ambiguous. The CDR3 runs 15 residues. Germline-derived CDR1 and CDR2 are SGHRS and YFSETQ. V was pared by 0 bases and J by 0 bases, with 9 bases between. CDR3 nucleotide sequence: TGCGCCAGCAGCTTGGGCCACGGAGCTAACTATGGCTACACCTTC. Protein: CASSLGHGANYGYTF.

This clone has more than one count but fewer than ten. The chain recombines TRBV14 with TRBJ2-5; perhaps TRBD2 as D (7 bases). The germline V gene has CDR1 SGHDN and CDR2 FVKESK. The CDR3 is 13 amino acids. Trimming cost V 4 bases and J 5 bases, with 11 bases left between them. The CDR3: CASSRGGWETQYF. The CDR3 DNA reads TGTGCCAGCAGCCGGGGGGGCTGGGAGACCCAGTACTTC.

A single count supports this clone. The chain carries TRBV19 and TRBJ1-5; D gene uncertain. The CDR3 is 14 amino acids. The ends were cut back, 7 bases at V and 1 base at J, with 11 bases in the middle. The germline CDR1 and CDR2 sequences are LNHDA and SQIVND (reference sequence). CDR3 bases: TGTGCCAGTAAAAGAGAGACAAGCAATCAGCCCCAGCATTTT. Its translation is CASKRETSNQPQHF.

The V and J genes are TRBV9 and TRBJ2-1, with TRBD1 as a possible D gene (6 bases). CDR1 and CDR2 (germline): SGDLS, YYNGEE. Deletions cut 2 bases from V and 8 bases from J, with 8 bases between. CDR3 size: 12 residues. The DNA for the CDR3 is TGTGCCAGCAGCGTCACAGGGTATGAGCAGTTCTTC. Translation: CASSVTGYEQFF.

This sequence joins TRBV4-3 and TRBJ1-2; 8 bases match TRBD1. Germline assignment: CDR1 LGHNA and CDR2 YSLEER. Trimming removed 2 bases from V and 4 bases from J; junction bases left unmatched: 6. CDR3 length equals 15 residues. Written as DNA, the CDR3 is TGCGCCAGCAGCCAAAAGCAGGGGGCTAGCTATGGCTACACCTTC. Protein: CASSQKQGASYGYTF.

The rearrangement joins TRBV7-9 to TRBJ1-1; 7 bases agree with TRBD1. Germline V gene lookup returns CDR1 SEHNR and CDR2 FQNEAQ (reference sequence). Trimming cost V 5 bases and J 4 bases; bases outside gene matches: 4. This CDR3 is 13 amino acids long. The CDR3, as DNA: TGTGCCAGCAGCCCAACAGGGGCCACTGAAGCTTTCTTT. Its translation: CASSPTGATEAFF.

The chain has TRBV5-1 and TRBJ2-5; D ambiguous. The CDR3 covers 15 residues. The V and J ends lost 0 bases and 2 bases respectively, with 11 bases between them. The germline V gene encodes CDR1 SGHRS and CDR2 YFSETQ. CDR3: CASSLGPFQQETQYF. CDR3 sequence (DNA): TGCGCCAGCAGCTTGGGGCCCTTTCAACAAGAGACCCAGTACTTC.

This clone was seen a handful of times. The V gene is TRBV7-2, the J gene TRBJ1-2, with D hard to call. The germline V gene has CDR1 SGHTA and CDR2 FQGNSA. V lost 2 bases, J lost 1 base, and 11 bases lay in between. CDR3 length equals 15 residues. The CDR3 region has the DNA TGTGCCAGCAGCTTACTCCTCGCAGTTAACTATGGCTACACCTTC. As protein: CASSLLLAVNYGYTF.

DNA for the CDR3: TGTGCCAGCACCCGAGAGGGAGTGAACACTGAAGCTTTCTTT. This encodes CASTREGVNTEAFF. The chain employs TRBV6-1 and TRBJ1-1, with no clear D. Deletions cut 7 bases from V and 0 bases from J, with 12 bases between. From germline, CDR1 is MNHNS and CDR2 SASEGT. The CDR3 runs 14 residues.